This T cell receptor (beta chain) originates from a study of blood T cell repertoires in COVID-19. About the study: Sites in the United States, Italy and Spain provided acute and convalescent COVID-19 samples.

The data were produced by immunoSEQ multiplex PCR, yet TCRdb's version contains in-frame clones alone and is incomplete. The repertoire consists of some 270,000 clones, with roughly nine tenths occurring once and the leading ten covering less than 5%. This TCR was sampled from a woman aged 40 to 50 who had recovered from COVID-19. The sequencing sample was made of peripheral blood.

CDR3 sequence: CASSRNKNTEAFF. DNA for the CDR3: TGTGCCAGCAGCCGTAACAAGAACACTGAAGCTTTCTTT. The chain combines TRBV28 with TRBJ1-1; D is unresolved. Per the germline V gene, CDR1 is MDHEN and CDR2 is SYDVKM. This CDR3 is 13 amino acids long. The ends were cut back, 6 bases at V and 1 base at J, with 9 bases in the middle.